This T cell receptor beta chain derives from a study of CD8 T cells in ankylosing spondylitis. With respect to this clonotype: Its antigen remains unidentified.

With 6 bases removed from V and 7 bases from J, the gap between germline ends came to 13 bases. Germline-derived CDR1 and CDR2 are SQVTM and ANQGSEA. This CDR3 has 11 amino acids. Library preparation for TCR beta used quantitative 5'-RACE with molecular barcodes. One entry per CDR3 protein results from TCRdb running MiXCR on the 5' RACE reads. This table has 290,000 or so distinct CDR3 sequences, about 20% appearing once. Broader study findings: Blood from ankylosing spondylitis patients appeared to carry a characteristic eight-variant TCR beta motif. In synovial fluid and blood from reactive arthritis, some motif variants were previously reported.

V usage is TRBV29-1 and J usage is TRBJ2-7; D is possibly TRBD2 (6 bases). Sequencing input: blood, either unsorted or a sorted T cell fraction (not recorded which). The clonotype comes from a female donor with ankylosing spondylitis or in good health (not recorded which). The CDR3 region is CSVQIGGEQYF. As DNA, the CDR3 is TGCAGCGTCCAAATCGGGGGTGAGCAGTACTTC.